A selection of T cell receptor beta chains follows, all from one sample in a study of T cells in Graves' hyperthyroidism and ophthalmopathy. In TCRdb, the multiplex PCR reads were re-called with MiXCR into one record per CDR3 protein. The repertoire has around 400,000 distinct CDR3 sequences, less than 20% of them found once; the top ten carry around 30%. The sequencing sample was made of blood. The receptors come from a woman in her late teens or twenties with Graves' hyperthyroidism that later progressed to Graves' ophthalmopathy. Both conserved end residues are part of each CDR3. D genes are given only for firm matches. The size of a clone is reported for some rows only, either as once, few or many, or as a class for expanded clones.

TRBV28,NA,TRBJ2-7,many,TGTGCCAGCAGCTTCCCGGGGGCCTACGAGCAGTACTTC,CASSFPGAYEQYF
TRBV20-1,TRBD2,TRBJ2-5,many,TGCAGTGCTGGGACTAGCGGCTCCATGACCCAGTACTTC,CSAGTSGSMTQYF
TRBV7-8,NA,TRBJ1-1,many,TGTGCCAGCAGCCACCGCCCGGGAGGGAACACTGAAGCTTTCTTT,CASSHRPGGNTEAFF
TRBV9,TRBD2,TRBJ2-7,many,TGTGCCAGCAGCCCCGGGACTAGCGGATTCTACGAGCAGTACTTC,CASSPGTSGFYEQYF
TRBV20-1,NA,TRBJ2-7,many,TGCAGTGCTAGCTGGCTAGCAAACGAGCAGTACTTC,CSASWLANEQYF
TRBV6-5,NA,TRBJ2-5,NA,TGTGCCAGCAGTTACCTGCAAGAGACCCAGTACTTC,CASSYLQETQYF
TRBV12-3/TRBV12-4,NA,TRBJ2-7,many,TGTGCCAGCAGTTTAGCGGTCCCCTACGAGCAGTACTTC,CASSLAVPYEQYF
TRBV20-1,NA,TRBJ2-7,NA,TGCAGTGCGACGAGCTCCTACGAGCAGTACTTC,CSATSSYEQYF
TRBV6-1,NA,TRBJ1-1,NA,TGTGCCAGCAGTTATCAGGGGAGGGGGACTGAAGCTTTCTTT,CASSYQGRGTEAFF
TRBV12-3/TRBV12-4,NA,TRBJ1-2,many,TGTGCCAGCAGTCCATGGACAGCGGCTAACTATGGCTACACCTTC,CASSPWTAANYGYTF
TRBV20-1,NA,TRBJ1-5,many,TGCAGTGCTAGGAAGTTGAATCAGCCCCAGCATTTT,CSARKLNQPQHF
TRBV28,NA,TRBJ2-5,NA,TGTGCCAGCAGTTCCCCCAGGGAGGACCAAGAGACCCAGTACTTC,CASSSPREDQETQYF
TRBV19,NA,TRBJ1-5,few,TGTGCCAGTAGTATCGGAGGGCGGAAGAATCAGCCCCAGCATTTT,CASSIGGRKNQPQHF
TRBV5-1,NA,TRBJ2-3,NA,TGCGCCAGCAGTTCTCGGACGGGGAATACGCAGTATTTT,CASSSRTGNTQYF
TRBV28,TRBD1,TRBJ2-3,NA,TGTGCCAGCAGTTCATCAGGACAGGGGATCACAGATACGCAGTATTTT,CASSSSGQGITDTQYF
TRBV28,NA,TRBJ2-7,many,TGTGCCAGCAGTTTTCTTTCGAAGCAGTACTTC,CASSFLSKQYF
TRBV29-1,TRBD1,TRBJ2-7,many,TGCAGCGTTGTTTCAGGGGGTAGTTATGAGTCCTACGAGCAGTACTTC,CSVVSGGSYESYEQYF
TRBV11-3,NA,TRBJ2-1,NA,TGTGCCAGCAGCCGCGTGAGCGGAGCCTACAATGAGCAGTTCTTC,CASSRVSGAYNEQFF
TRBV19,NA,TRBJ2-1,NA,TGTGCCAGTAGTACAGCTCTACACTCCTACAATGAGCAGTTCTTC,CASSTALHSYNEQFF
TRBV4-2,NA,TRBJ2-7,few,TGTGCCAGCAGCCAAGACGAGGGCTCCTACGAGCAGTACTTC,CASSQDEGSYEQYF
TRBV4-2,NA,TRBJ2-1,many,TGTGCCAGCAGCCAAGACTGGCCTGGGACCAACTACAATGAGCAGTTCTTC,CASSQDWPGTNYNEQFF
TRBV12-3/TRBV12-4,NA,TRBJ1-5,many,TGTGCCAGCAGTTTCGGGGGGAGTAGCAATCAGCCCCAGCATTTT,CASSFGGSSNQPQHF
TRBV20-1,TRBD1,TRBJ2-5,NA,TGCAGTGCACAGAGGGGGCAGGAGACCCAGTACTTC,CSAQRGQETQYF
TRBV20-1,NA,TRBJ1-5,many,TGCAGTGCTTTAGACCCCACGGGCAATCAGCCCCAGCATTTT,CSALDPTGNQPQHF
TRBV6-4,TRBD1,TRBJ1-1,NA,TGTGCCAGCAAGCGCACAGGGGGCCTCAACACTGAAGCTTTCTTT,CASKRTGGLNTEAFF
TRBV9,NA,TRBJ2-7,few,TGTGCCAGCAGCCCGGTAGGGCAGGGGGGATACGAGCAGTACTTC,CASSPVGQGGYEQYF
TRBV27,NA,TRBJ2-1,many,TGTGCCAGCAGTAACTCTAGCTGGAGCTCCTACAATGAGCAGTTCTTC,CASSNSSWSSYNEQFF
TRBV20-1,NA,TRBJ2-7,many,TGCAGTGCTAGGGGGGACGAGCAGTACTTC,CSARGDEQYF
TRBV19,NA,TRBJ1-1,many,TGTGCCAGTAGTATAAACAGCAACACTGAAGCTTTCTTT,CASSINSNTEAFF
TRBV3-1,TRBD1,TRBJ2-7,few,TGTGCCAGCAGCCAAGATATGGAGAACAGGGGCTACGAGCAGTACTTC,CASSQDMENRGYEQYF
TRBV6-2/TRBV6-3,TRBD1,TRBJ1-1,NA,TGTGCCAGCAGTCCGACAGGGGGCTTCCTCATGAACACTGAAGCTTTCTTT,CASSPTGGFLMNTEAFF
TRBV5-1,TRBD2,TRBJ2-7,many,TGCGCCAGCAGCGGTCCGGGACTAGCGCGACGTAACTCCTACGAGCAGTACTTC,CASSGPGLARRNSYEQYF
TRBV6-1,NA,TRBJ2-3,NA,TGTGCCAGCAGGAAGACTAGTCCAGGTACGCAGTATTTT,CASRKTSPGTQYF
TRBV28,NA,TRBJ1-6,few,TGTGCCAGCAGTTTGGTTCGGGAGGGGGAACTCCACTTT,CASSLVREGELHF
TRBV4-1,TRBD2,TRBJ2-7,few,TGCGCCAGCAGCCAAGATCCCCCGCCCAGCGGGAGGCTCAGTGAGCAGTACTTC,CASSQDPPPSGRLSEQYF